Described below is a single TCR beta chain sequence and its context. Its specificity is unknown. The same CDR3 arises from other DNA sequences in this sample as well. The data stem from a study of cytomegalovirus exposure and HLA in healthy donors. V was cut by 0 bases and J by 0 bases, with 7 bases left in between. The CDR3 is made up of 14 amino acids. Germline-derived CDR1 and CDR2 are SGDLS and YYNGEE. Findings and limits, study-wide: What was likely a sequencing artifact was a cluster of highly shared sequence variants.

PCR employed 60 Vbeta and 13 Jbeta primers. The protocol was immunoSEQ multiplex PCR, while the TCRdb copy is restricted to in-frame clones and leaves out a portion. The sample lists some 91,000 clones, 60% to 65% occurring once. The sequence came from a human donor in good health. This chain links TRBV9 with TRBJ2-7; D may be TRBD2 (5 bases). Sequencing was performed on PBMCs. CDR3 nucleotide sequence: TGTGCCAGCAGCGTAGGAGGGAGCTCCTACGAGCAGTACTTC. It is translated as CASSVGGSSYEQYF.